The source of this T cell receptor beta chain is a study of blood T cells in healthy people across ages. Through a sample-barcoded 5' primer and a J-beta primer mix, a second PCR was run for roughly 6 to 11 cycles. One entry per CDR3 protein, called by TCRdb with MiXCR from the 5' RACE reads. The sample has under 800,000 distinct CDR3 sequences, approximately 43% seen once; the top ten hold less than 25%. Concerning this clonotype: Its antigen is not identified. One base away lies a much larger clone, so this may be a sequencing read error.

CDR3 size: 14 residues. Findings and limits, study-wide: Higher diversity, along with more naive CD4+ cells, distinguished long-lived donors from aged donors. CMV status of donors was not determined, possibly confounding expanded clonotype changes.

The sequenced material came from blood. This clonotype was sampled from a woman aged 60-75 years in good health. The V gene is TRBV12-3 or TRBV12-4, the J gene TRBJ2-5; 7 bases are a match to TRBD1. The CDR3 is CASSSRGGQETRYF. CDR3 nucleotide sequence: TGTGCCAGCAGTTCGAGAGGGGGCCAAGAGACCCGGTACTTC.